Listed below are T cell receptor beta chains from one sample, sequenced in a study of glioma-infiltrating T cells. TCRdb reprocessed the multiplex PCR reads via MiXCR and lists one record per CDR3 protein. The data hold roughly 100,000 distinct CDR3 sequences, with about 30% observed a single time. The specimen sequenced was glioma tissue, nonneoplastic brain tissue, or PBMCs (not recorded which). Receptor source: a human donor with low-grade glioma or glioblastoma, undergoing nonglioma brain surgery, or in good health (not recorded which). CDR3s leave out the opening cysteine and the closing phenylalanine or tryptophan. Some rows mark clone size as missing; the rest say once, few, many or name a class of expanded clone.

V: TRBV7-2
size: -
J: TRBJ2-3
CDR3: ASSLGLAGTQY

V: TRBV20-1
size: many
J: TRBJ1-2
CDR3: SAKNAGGGYT

V: TRBV7-2
size: many
J: TRBJ2-3
CDR3: ASSARQGYTQY

V: TRBV19
size: -
J: TRBJ1-5
CDR3: ASNDRGEYSNQPQH

V: TRBV4-2
size: -
J: TRBJ2-2
CDR3: ASSQLAGYKELF

V: TRBV7-9
size: many
J: TRBJ2-1
CDR3: ASSYHTSNEQF

V: TRBV19
size: -
J: TRBJ1-5
CDR3: ASSIDRGGRQPQH

V: TRBV5-1
size: few
J: TRBJ2-5
CDR3: ASSLLGLTQETQY

V: TRBV6-6
size: many
J: TRBJ2-3
CDR3: ASSYSGQLTDTQY

V: TRBV7-9
size: few
J: TRBJ1-1
CDR3: ASSLEGGANEAF

V: TRBV3-1
size: many
J: TRBJ1-1
CDR3: ASSQGSGLTEAF

V: TRBV20-1
size: many
J: TRBJ1-3
CDR3: SARDEKGIGNTIY

V: TRBV6-1
size: many
J: TRBJ2-7
CDR3: ASSSQGGGNYEQY

V: TRBV6-1
size: many
J: TRBJ2-5
CDR3: ASRPGMVETQY

V: TRBV6-1
size: -
J: TRBJ1-4
CDR3: ASSSVGQMF

V: TRBV7-3
size: few
J: TRBJ2-1
CDR3: ASSLSWGAGNEQF

V: TRBV28
size: many
J: TRBJ2-3
CDR3: ASNIVAGFSTDTQY

V: TRBV11-2
size: -
J: TRBJ1-1
CDR3: ASRSDRDYTEAF

V: TRBV19
size: -
J: TRBJ1-5
CDR3: ASSIGGFVGNQPQH

V: TRBV6-1
size: many
J: TRBJ2-3
CDR3: ASTPRGGGGSTDTQY

V: TRBV20-1
size: many
J: TRBJ1-2
CDR3: SAEEVSLYGYT

V: TRBV19
size: -
J: TRBJ1-2
CDR3: ASSIGSGGYT

V: TRBV18
size: many
J: TRBJ2-5
CDR3: ASSPRRIEETQY

V: TRBV12-3/TRBV12-4
size: few
J: TRBJ2-3
CDR3: ASSRGQGAATDTQY

V: TRBV4-1
size: few
J: TRBJ2-5
CDR3: ASSQGAIEQETQY

V: TRBV12-3/TRBV12-4
size: once
J: TRBJ1-1
CDR3: ASSPNRRGGEAF

V: TRBV6-1
size: many
J: TRBJ2-1
CDR3: ASSLGQGVDEQF

V: TRBV5-4
size: few
J: TRBJ2-4
CDR3: ASSLTGAKNIQY

V: TRBV19
size: -
J: TRBJ2-3
CDR3: ASSGDFRDTQY

V: TRBV18
size: many
J: TRBJ1-2
CDR3: ASSSGEWSYGYT

V: TRBV20-1
size: -
J: TRBJ2-5
CDR3: SAAPGWGSVTQY

V: TRBV19
size: many
J: TRBJ2-1
CDR3: ASSARLERNEQF

V: TRBV4-3
size: -
J: TRBJ2-7
CDR3: ASSQGDASSYEQY

V: TRBV7-2
size: many
J: TRBJ2-3
CDR3: ASSSQPGGLGYTQY

V: TRBV2
size: -
J: TRBJ2-5
CDR3: ASSKVVETQY

V: TRBV28
size: -
J: TRBJ1-6
CDR3: ASSSGRQGNSPLH

V: TRBV6-1
size: many
J: TRBJ1-1
CDR3: ASSTLNTEAF

V: TRBV19
size: many
J: TRBJ2-5
CDR3: ASKEAGGETQY

V: TRBV5-1
size: -
J: TRBJ1-2
CDR3: ASSPDRAYDGYT

V: TRBV28
size: -
J: TRBJ2-5
CDR3: ASSTTSEGTGNKETQY

V: TRBV20-1
size: many
J: TRBJ2-3
CDR3: SARDGTDPSTDTQY

V: TRBV15
size: many
J: TRBJ1-4
CDR3: ATSRDRASEKLF

V: TRBV11-2
size: many
J: TRBJ2-5
CDR3: ASSLVSQTQY

V: TRBV7-6
size: many
J: TRBJ2-3
CDR3: ASRLGGPYTDTQY

V: TRBV20-1
size: many
J: TRBJ2-1
CDR3: SARQGENEQF

V: TRBV12-3/TRBV12-4
size: many
J: TRBJ2-7
CDR3: ASSLTLGKLSSYEQY

V: TRBV7-6
size: many
J: TRBJ2-1
CDR3: ASSFARTEQF

V: TRBV20-1
size: many
J: TRBJ1-1
CDR3: SASVGGITEAF

V: TRBV20-1
size: many
J: TRBJ2-7
CDR3: SATALGTSGGNYEQY

V: TRBV6-1
size: many
J: TRBJ2-1
CDR3: ASRLTPGTEGTNEQF